The 26 T cell receptor beta chains presented below share a single source sample, sequenced in a study of blood T cell repertoires in COVID-19. Data came from immunoSEQ multiplex PCR; TCRdb stores just in-frame clones and leaves some out. The table shows hundreds of thousands of clones, with approximately 92% occurring only once. Sequenced: peripheral blood. The receptors come from a man between 18 and 35 years old with COVID-19, enrolled during active disease.

The V and J genes are TRBV5-1 and TRBJ1-4, with 7 bases matching TRBD1. The CDR3 is 16 amino acids. After removal of 1 base from V and 0 bases from J, the junction contained 3 bases not matched to a gene. In germline, CDR1 is SGHRS, CDR2 YFSETQ. The CDR3: CASSLTGDATNEKLFF. The CDR3 nucleotides read TGCGCCAGCAGCTTGACAGGGGACGCAACTAATGAAAAACTGTTTTTT.

The chain uses TRBV7-2 and TRBJ1-1; 10 nucleotides agree with TRBD1. This CDR3 has 18 amino acids. V trimming: 4 bases; J trimming: 2 bases; junction bases outside the gene matches: 13. Per the germline V gene, CDR1 is SGHTA and CDR2 is FQGNSA. The CDR3 DNA reads as TGTGCCAGCAGCTCAGGAGGGACAGGGGCTTCCCTCAACACTGAAGCTTTCTTT. Its protein product is CASSSGGTGASLNTEAFF.

The V and J genes are TRBV10-3 and TRBJ2-5; TRBD1 is a possible D gene (5 bases). The germline gives CDR1 ENHRY, CDR2 SYGVKD. The CDR3 totals 11 residues. Trimming shortened V by 6 bases and J by 4 bases, and 6 bases separated the two germline ends. The chain's CDR3 is CAISTGETQYF. The CDR3, as DNA: TGTGCCATCAGCACAGGAGAGACCCAGTACTTC.

This rearrangement joins TRBV5-1 to TRBJ2-1, with a tentative D call TRBD2 (6 bases). V was shortened by 4 bases and J by 8 bases, with 19 bases between the two germline ends. Germline assignment: CDR1 SGHRS and CDR2 YFSETQ. The CDR3 has 15 residues. The chain's CDR3 is CASSPAGQGVDEQFF. As DNA, the CDR3 is TGCGCCAGCAGCCCGGCGGGGCAGGGAGTCGATGAGCAGTTCTTC.

This clone is a singleton in its sample. This chain joins TRBV7-9 and TRBJ1-4; D not resolved. Germline V gene sequence: CDR1 SEHNR, CDR2 FQNEAQ (reference sequence). V lost 5 bases to trimming and J lost 5 bases, with 9 bases between them. The CDR3 totals 13 residues. The CDR3 sequence: CASSPPVNEKLFF. DNA for the CDR3: TGTGCCAGCAGCCCTCCAGTGAATGAAAAACTGTTTTTT.

This sequence joins TRBV19 and TRBJ2-1; TRBD2 agrees at 13 bases. Germline CDR1 LNHDA, CDR2 SQIVND (reference sequence). V trimming: 5 bases; J trimming: 7 bases; junction bases outside the gene matches: 5. CDR3 length: 15 amino acids. CDR3 in amino acids: CASSGTSGIINEQFF. The CDR3 DNA sequence: TGTGCCAGTAGTGGGACTAGCGGGATTATAAATGAGCAGTTCTTC. Looking up the rest from reference TRBV19 and TRBJ2-1 gives the full variable domain: DGGITQSPKYLFRKEGQNVTLSCEQNLNHDAMYWYRQDPGQGLRLIYYSQIVNDFQKGDIAEGYSVSREKKESFPLTVTSAQKNPTAFYLCASSGTSGIINEQFFGPGTRLTVL.

The chain couples TRBV27 to TRBJ1-4; D might be TRBD1 (6 bases). Trimming stripped 6 bases from V and 5 bases from J, with 16 bases between. The CDR3 is made up of 15 amino acids. Germline CDR1 is MNHEY and CDR2 is SMNVEV (reference sequence). The CDR3 spells CASRVDRTPNEKLFF. As DNA, the CDR3 is TGTGCCAGCAGAGTAGACAGGACCCCGAATGAAAAACTGTTTTTT.

As concerns this clone: The junction departs from germline at one end; a sequencing error may be responsible. The chain combines TRBV3-1 (or the pseudogene TRBV3-2) with TRBJ1-6, with D possibly matching TRBD1 (5 bases). Per germline, CDR1 LGHDT and CDR2 YNNKEL (reference sequence). CDR3 size: 17 residues. The CDR3 spells CSTPARQSVSYNSPLHF. CDR3 coding DNA: TGCTCGACGCCGGCCAGACAGTCAGTCTCCTATAATTCACCCCTCCACTTT.

The table lists this clone with a count of one. The chain uses TRBV2 and TRBJ2-3, with D possibly being TRBD1 (5 bases). Trimming removed 6 bases at V and 1 base at J, with 5 bases between. The V gene's germline CDR1 is SNHLY and CDR2 FYNNEI. The CDR3 runs to 12 residues. The CDR3 protein is CASRGGTDTQYF. In DNA form, the CDR3 reads TGTGCCAGCAGAGGGGGCACAGATACGCAGTATTTT.

As concerns this clone: This sample includes further DNA sequences coding for the same CDR3. The V gene is TRBV24-1, the J gene TRBJ2-1; D is unclear. Germline CDR1 is KGHDR and CDR2 is SFDVKD. CDR3 length equals 13 residues. V lost 1 base and J 8 bases, leaving 8 bases between the germline ends. DNA of the CDR3: TGTGCCACCAGTGATTTCGCCGGTTATGAGCAGTTCTTC. Translating it yields CATSDFAGYEQFF.

The chain joins TRBV15 to TRBJ2-1; 9 nucleotides agree with TRBD2. This CDR3 has 15 residues. V dropped 0 bases and J dropped 9; count of bases not matched to a gene: 6. Per germline, CDR1 LNHNV and CDR2 YYDKDF (reference sequence). The DNA of the CDR3 is TGTGCCACCAGCAGAGATCCGGGACTAGCCGGTGAGCAGTTCTTC. Protein: CATSRDPGLAGEQFF.

The J gene is TRBJ2-7, the V gene TRBV27, with no clear D. V was trimmed by 2 bases and J by 4 bases, leaving 18 bases between them. Looked up from germline, CDR1 is MNHEY and CDR2 is SMNVEV (reference sequence). CDR3 length: 16 residues. The DNA for the CDR3 is TGTGCCAGCAGTTTAGTCGGTACCCCGTTGAGGTACGAGCAGTACTTC. It encodes CASSLVGTPLRYEQYF.

The genes are TRBV3-1 (or the pseudogene TRBV3-2) and TRBJ1-2; D is perhaps TRBD1 (5 bases). Germline loops: CDR1 LGHDT, CDR2 YNNKEL (reference sequence). The CDR3 runs to 16 residues. V was clipped by 0 bases and J by 2 bases, with 13 bases between them. The CDR3 spells CASSQEWSGYNYGYTF. The CDR3 DNA is TGTGCCAGCAGCCAAGAATGGTCAGGGTACAACTATGGCTACACCTTC.

The genes are TRBV20-1 and TRBJ2-1, with 9 bases lining up with TRBD1. The CDR3 spans 16 residues. J was trimmed by 2 bases and V by 3 bases; bases with no gene match: 8. CDR1 DFQATT and CDR2 SNEGSKA come from the germline V gene (reference sequence). CDR3 residues: CSASPGTGNPYNEQFF. The CDR3 DNA is TGCAGTGCTAGTCCCGGGACAGGGAATCCCTACAATGAGCAGTTCTTC.

The chain uses TRBV5-6 and TRBJ2-6; the D gene is possibly TRBD2 (5 bases). Looked up from germline, CDR1 is SGHDT and CDR2 is YYEEEE. CDR3 length: 17 residues. Between the trimmed V and J ends, which lost 3 bases and 7 bases, there was a span of 20 bases. CDR3 residues: CASSSTRTAGRANVLTF. CDR3 bases: TGTGCCAGCAGCTCCACCCGGACCGCGGGTCGTGCCAACGTCCTGACTTTC.

The rearrangement joins TRBV5-4 to TRBJ2-2, with 11 bases aligning to TRBD2. J was trimmed by 3 bases and V by 6 bases; bases with no gene match: 7. Germline V gives CDR1 SGHNT, CDR2 YYREEE (reference sequence). CDR3 length: 16 residues. The DNA of the CDR3 is TGTGCCAGCAAGAGCCTAGCGGGAGGTCACACCGGGGAGCTGTTTTTT. It translates to CASKSLAGGHTGELFF.

The chain joins TRBV5-5 to TRBJ2-2, with D maybe TRBD2 (7 bases). With 0 bases removed from V and 9 bases from J, the gap between germline ends came to 18 bases. Germline V gene data show CDR1 as SGHKS and CDR2 as YYEKEE (reference sequence). The CDR3 is 16 residues long. CDR3 loop: CASSLEGYGGPRELFF. The CDR3 DNA reads TGTGCCAGCAGCTTGGAGGGGTACGGGGGGCCCCGGGAGCTGTTTTTT.

This clone came up a few times. The rearrangement uses TRBV13 and TRBJ2-7; a weak D match, TRBD2 (5 bases). Germline lookup yields CDR1 PRHDT and CDR2 FYEKMQ (reference sequence). V shed 3 bases and J shed 0 bases, with 6 bases lying between them. The CDR3 has 13 amino acids. The CDR3 bases are TGTGCCAGCAGCTTTGGGAGCTCCTACGAGCAGTACTTC. It is translated as CASSFGSSYEQYF.

The chain carries TRBV30 and TRBJ2-7; D unclear. From germline, CDR1 is GTSNPN and CDR2 SVGIG (reference sequence). The V gene lost 0 bases and the J gene lost 3 bases, with 6 bases spanning the gap. This CDR3 comprises 12 residues. In DNA form, the CDR3 reads TGTGCCTGGAGTGTGTCCCGCTACGAGCAGTACTTC. Translated: CAWSVSRYEQYF.

The chain uses TRBV7-3 and TRBJ2-3, with D maybe TRBD1 (7 bases). Germline V CDR1 and CDR2: SGHTA, FQGTGA. The CDR3 length is 14 residues. The V end lost 8 bases, the J end lost 5 bases, and 17 bases lay between the germline ends. This CDR3 reads CASADRAGGDTQYF. DNA of the CDR3: TGTGCCAGCGCAGACAGGGCCGGGGGAGATACGCAGTATTTT.

This clone was seen once. V is TRBV6-5 and J is TRBJ2-2, with a tentative D call TRBD2 (7 bases). V was cut by 6 bases and J by 6 bases, with 11 bases left in between. The CDR3 is made up of 13 amino acids. Germline CDR1 MNHEY, CDR2 SVGAGI. The CDR3 DNA sequence: TGTGCCAGCAGCAGGCGGGGGCCCGGGGAGCTGTTTTTT. Its protein is CASSRRGPGELFF.

The chain has TRBV7-9 and TRBJ2-7, with 7 bases identical to TRBD2. The CDR3 covers 15 residues. V gave up 4 bases and J gave up 4 bases; unmatched junction bases: 10. CDR1 is SEHNR and CDR2 is FQNEAQ in the germline V gene (reference sequence). The CDR3 protein is CASSSPRSSGYEQYF. The CDR3 coding sequence is TGTGCCAGCAGCTCCCCCCGGTCTAGCGGTTACGAGCAGTACTTC.

CDR3 sequence: CSVDGGSGTDTQYF. The CDR3 nucleotides read TGCAGCGTAGACGGAGGGTCGGGCACAGATACGCAGTATTTT. V gene TRBV29-1 combines with J gene TRBJ2-3, with D possibly matching TRBD2 (6 bases). Germline V gives CDR1 SQVTM, CDR2 ANQGSEA. V gave up 6 bases and J gave up 1 base, with 14 bases separating them. There are 14 residues in the CDR3.

This rearrangement joins TRBV5-1 to TRBJ1-4; 9 positions match TRBD1. Germline CDR1 reads SGHRS; CDR2 reads YFSETQ. The CDR3 contains 15 residues. V was clipped by 5 bases and J by 5 bases; unmatched bases: 7. This chain's CDR3 is CASRLTGTGNEKLFF. CDR3 nucleotides: TGCGCCAGCAGACTTACCGGGACAGGGAATGAAAAACTGTTTTTT.

Here the CDR3 DNA reads TGCGCCAGCAGCTTGTCCCGAGTGGGGCTTAGGACTGAAGCTTTCTTT. This gives the protein CASSLSRVGLRTEAFF. This rearrangement joins TRBV5-1 to TRBJ1-1, with TRBD1 as a possible D gene (5 bases). V was cut by 1 base and J by 5 bases, with 18 bases left in between. This CDR3 is 16 amino acids long. Germline-derived CDR1 and CDR2 are SGHRS and YFSETQ.

The rearrangement links TRBV13 to TRBJ2-7, with 8 nucleotides matching TRBD2. The CDR3 runs to 15 residues. Losses at the gene ends were 5 bases for V and 6 bases for J; bases not matched to a gene: 12. In germline, CDR1 is PRHDT, CDR2 FYEKMQ (reference sequence). CDR3 loop: CASSQSGRGAGEQYF. The CDR3 coding sequence is TGTGCCAGCAGCCAAAGCGGGAGAGGAGCCGGCGAGCAGTACTTC.